This T cell receptor beta chain comes out of a study of sequential checkpoint blockade in melanoma. The sample's treatment: randomized to nivolumab then ipilimumab (arm A) or the reverse (arm B). This clone showed up just a few times. The CDR3 runs 16 residues. The V and J ends lost 0 bases and 5 bases, in that order; junction bases with no gene match: 4. Profiled with immunoSEQ multiplex PCR; TCRdb holds only in-frame clones, not every one. The sample has about 300 clones, approximately 30% seen once; the top ten hold about a tenth. V usage is TRBV6-7 and J usage is TRBJ2-3; TRBD2 aligns across 11 bases. TRBV6-7 is treated as an ORF (open reading frame) with a function not yet certain. Source: tumor tissue (inferred from file names), taken from a patient given nivolumab and ipilimumab in sequence. This clonotype originated in a human donor with melanoma. The CDR3 reads CASSYSRLAGLDTQYF. The DNA of the CDR3 is TGTGCCAGCAGTTACTCGAGACTAGCGGGGCTAGATACGCAGTATTTT.